One and the same sample provided the 32 T cell receptor beta chains below, sequenced in a study of OX40 agonist ivuxolimab in advanced cancers. Method: immunoSEQ multiplex PCR; TCRdb's copy keeps in-frame clones and lacks some. This table holds about 59,000 clones, around 87% found once. The material sequenced was CD4+ or CD8+ T cells sorted from blood, taken in a trial of the OX40 agonist ivuxolimab. The source of these receptors is an adult with an advanced solid tumor such as melanoma, head and neck, liver or kidney cancer.

This clone was detected only once. The V gene is TRBV5-1, the J gene TRBJ1-2; D remains ambiguous. V was cut by 0 bases and J by 2 bases, with 8 bases left in between. CDR1 and CDR2 (germline): SGHRS, YFSETQ. The CDR3 spans 14 residues. CDR3 in amino acids: CASSLAGKNYGYTF. The CDR3 nucleotides are TGCGCCAGCAGCTTGGCAGGAAAGAACTATGGCTACACCTTC. The full variable domain, its missing parts supplied by reference TRBV5-1 and TRBJ1-2, is KAGVTQTPRYLIKTRGQQVTLSCSPISGHRSVSWYQQTPGQGLQFLFEYFSETQRNKGNFPGRFSGRQFSNSRSEMNVSTLELGDSALYLCASSLAGKNYGYTFGSGTRLTVV.

The chain recombines TRBV11-2 with TRBJ2-2, with TRBD2 identical over 9 bases. J was trimmed by 7 bases and V by 1 base; bases with no gene match: 10. CDR1 SGHAT and CDR2 FQNNGV come from the germline V gene. CDR3 length: 17 residues. DNA of the CDR3: TGTGCCAGCAGCTTAGGCGTCCTAGCGGGGAGAGGCGGGGAGCTGTTTTTT. It yields the protein CASSLGVLAGRGGELFF.

The gene calls are TRBV6-1 and TRBJ1-4, with D hard to call. Between the trimmed V and J ends, which lost 6 bases and 7 bases, there was a span of 15 bases. There are 14 residues in the CDR3. CDR1 is MNHNS, CDR2 SASEGT, per germline. CDR3 amino acids: CASRILRRSEKLFF. CDR3 DNA: TGTGCCAGCAGAATTTTGAGGAGAAGTGAAAAACTGTTTTTT.

The chain has TRBV29-1 and TRBJ1-3; D call uncertain. This CDR3 has 14 residues. Trimming removed 4 bases at V and 0 bases at J, with 10 bases between. Germline-derived CDR1 and CDR2 are SQVTM and ANQGSEA. The CDR3 protein is CSVVGSNSGNTIYF. Here the CDR3 DNA reads TGCAGCGTTGTTGGTAGCAACTCTGGAAACACCATATATTTT.

V usage is TRBV21-1 and J usage is TRBJ2-1; the tabulated D call, TRBD2, remains unverified against the DNA. TRBV21-1 is noted as a pseudogene. The CDR3 contains 15 residues. CDR3 sequence reads: CASSKISAAASEQFF. The CDR3 DNA sequence: TGTGCCAGCAGCAAAATTAGCGCCGCAGCTAGTGAGCAGTTCTTC.

The chain is built from TRBV19 and TRBJ2-1; the D is unclear. The CDR3 spans 14 residues. Germline V lookup: CDR1 LNHDA, CDR2 SQIVND (reference sequence). The germline V and J ends were trimmed by 10 bases and 2 bases, with 15 bases remaining between them. The CDR3 here is CATLNPGAYNEQFF. In DNA form, the CDR3 reads TGTGCCACACTTAACCCTGGTGCCTACAATGAGCAGTTCTTC. The complete variable domain, with remaining parts taken from reference TRBV19 and TRBJ2-1, reads DGGITQSPKYLFRKEGQNVTLSCEQNLNHDAMYWYRQDPGQGLRLIYYSQIVNDFQKGDIAEGYSVSREKKESFPLTVTSAQKNPTAFYLCATLNPGAYNEQFFGPGTRLTVL.

The chain carries TRBV19 and TRBJ2-7; D is undetermined. Trimming cost V 0 bases and J 8 bases, with 17 bases left between them. The CDR3 covers 15 residues. Germline lookup yields CDR1 LNHDA and CDR2 SQIVND (reference sequence). CDR3 protein: CASSIDSSVSSKQYF. The CDR3, as DNA: TGTGCCAGTAGTATAGACTCGTCTGTATCATCTAAGCAGTACTTC.

The chain joins TRBV30 to TRBJ2-7; a possible D gene is TRBD1 (5 bases). Germline CDR1 and CDR2: GTSNPN and SVGIG (reference sequence). The ends were cut back, 1 base at V and 6 bases at J, with 10 bases in the middle. This CDR3 has 12 amino acids. CDR3 sequence: CAWSGTRAEQYF. In DNA, the CDR3 is TGTGCCTGGAGTGGGACAAGGGCCGAGCAGTACTTC.

The V call is TRBV2, the J call TRBJ2-3; D remains unclear. Germline V gene data show CDR1 as SNHLY and CDR2 as FYNNEI. This CDR3 has 11 residues. Trimming took off 3 bases at V and 4 bases at J, with 2 bases between the two ends. The CDR3 nucleotides are TGTGCCAGCAGTGAGGCAGATACGCAGTATTTT. Its protein is CASSEADTQYF.

The rearrangement links TRBV7-2 to TRBJ1-1, with 7 bases that match TRBD1. The CDR3 sequence is 16 residues long. CDR1 is SGHTA and CDR2 is FQGNSA in the germline V gene. V lost 1 base to trimming and J lost 5 bases; unmatched junction nucleotides: 10. The DNA for the CDR3 is TGTGCCAGCAGCTTAGAAGGGCCAGGGGGGAGGACTGAAGCTTTCTTT. It specifies CASSLEGPGGRTEAFF.

The chain carries TRBV11-2 and TRBJ2-4; tentative D call: TRBD2 (7 bases). Trimming pared 5 bases from V and 0 bases from J, leaving 17 bases between. The CDR3 has 17 amino acids. Germline V CDR1 and CDR2: SGHAT, FQNNGV. The CDR3 is CASSVQGGVTAKNIQYF. In nucleotides, the CDR3 is TGTGCCAGCAGCGTACAGGGAGGGGTCACAGCCAAAAACATTCAGTACTTC.

The rearrangement links TRBV29-1 to TRBJ2-7; 9 bases are a match to TRBD1. CDR3 length: 13 amino acids. CDR1 and CDR2 (germline): SQVTM, ANQGSEA. Germline trimming cut 7 bases from V and 4 bases from J; bases unmatched to any gene: 8. CDR3 coding DNA: TGCAGCGCAGGGACAGGGAGTCGGTACGAGCAGTACTTC. Translating it yields CSAGTGSRYEQYF.

This sequence joins TRBV6-5 and TRBJ2-7; D is possibly TRBD2 (6 bases). The CDR3 contains 15 residues. From germline, CDR1 is MNHEY and CDR2 SVGAGI. V lost 2 bases to trimming and J lost 4 bases, with 15 bases between them. The CDR3 DNA is TGTGCCAGCAGTTACGGGGGGACCGCGACATACGAGCAGTACTTC. It specifies CASSYGGTATYEQYF.

The chain carries TRBV30 and TRBJ2-5; D is possibly TRBD1 (5 bases). CDR1 GTSNPN and CDR2 SVGIG come from the germline V gene (reference sequence). V lost 2 bases, J lost 1 base, and 14 bases lay in between. The CDR3 length is 15 residues. CDR3 bases: TGTGCCTGGAGTTGGGGCTTTCGGATCCAAGAGACCCAGTACTTC. Protein: CAWSWGFRIQETQYF.

The rearrangement links TRBV7-2 to TRBJ1-3, with 8 bases matching TRBD1. V was clipped by 2 bases and J by 6 bases; unmatched bases: 12. The CDR3 extends over 17 amino acids. Per germline, CDR1 SGHTA and CDR2 FQGNSA. As DNA, the CDR3 is TGTGCCAGCAGCTTACTCCCTGGACAGGGCATGGAAAACACCATATATTTT. Protein: CASSLLPGQGMENTIYF.

The V and J genes are TRBV7-9 and TRBJ1-4; D might be TRBD1 (5 bases). This CDR3 has 15 residues. Germline V gene data show CDR1 as SEHNR and CDR2 as FQNEAQ (reference sequence). The V end lost 1 base, the J end lost 8 bases, and 14 bases lay between the germline ends. The CDR3 protein is CASSLVQGMSEKLFF. The CDR3 coding sequence is TGTGCCAGCAGCTTAGTTCAGGGTATGAGCGAAAAACTGTTTTTT.

This chain joins TRBV6-1 and TRBJ1-5; D not resolved. CDR3 length: 14 amino acids. V lost 4 bases and J 7 bases, leaving 14 bases between the germline ends. CDR1 is MNHNS and CDR2 is SASEGT in the germline V gene. CDR3 in amino acids: CASSGAPNEQPQHF. The CDR3 DNA sequence: TGTGCCAGCAGTGGGGCCCCTAACGAGCAGCCCCAGCATTTT.

V gene TRBV12-2 combines with J gene TRBJ1-5; the table's D call, TRBD1, was not checked against the DNA. TRBV12-2 is flagged as a pseudogene. There are 19 residues in the CDR3. In DNA, the CDR3 is TGTGCAAGTCGCTTAATTGGGGAAAAGCCGTACAGTGCCAGGGGGACCCAGCATTTT. Residues: CASRLIGEKPYSARGTQHF.

The J gene is TRBJ2-2, the V gene TRBV6-1; D remains ambiguous. Trimming took off 1 base at V and 9 bases at J, with 6 bases between the two ends. The length of the CDR3 is 12 residues. Germline-derived CDR1 and CDR2 are MNHNS and SASEGT. This chain's CDR3 is CASSEGWRELFF. DNA for the CDR3: TGTGCCAGCAGTGAAGGGTGGCGGGAGCTGTTTTTT.

V gene TRBV29-1 combines with J gene TRBJ2-3; D not resolved. CDR1 is SQVTM and CDR2 is ANQGSEA in the germline V gene. The V gene lost 6 bases and the J gene lost 2 bases, with 21 bases spanning the gap. The CDR3 has 16 amino acids. CDR3 region: CSVGAVGLTVTDTQYF. The DNA of the CDR3 is TGCAGCGTGGGCGCCGTAGGCCTTACGGTCACAGATACGCAGTATTTT.

The V and J genes are TRBV4-1 and TRBJ1-5; a possible D gene is TRBD1 (5 bases). Trimming shortened V by 7 bases and J by 2 bases, and 15 bases separated the two germline ends. The CDR3 consists of 15 residues. Germline V gives CDR1 MGHRA, CDR2 YSYEKL. The CDR3 nucleotides are TGCGCCAGCACCCTCGGGTTGGGGCGCAATCAGCCCCAGCATTTT. It translates to CASTLGLGRNQPQHF.

This chain uses TRBV19 with TRBJ1-1, with 8 bases identical to TRBD1. The CDR3 consists of 16 residues. V was pared by 3 bases and J by 5 bases, with 11 bases of the junction left unmatched. CDR1 is LNHDA, CDR2 SQIVND, per germline (reference sequence). CDR3 sequence: CASSISAGGIRTEAFF. CDR3 DNA sequence: TGTGCCAGTAGTATTTCAGCAGGGGGCATAAGGACTGAAGCTTTCTTT. Drawing the rest from reference TRBV19 and TRBJ1-1, the complete variable domain is DGGITQSPKYLFRKEGQNVTLSCEQNLNHDAMYWYRQDPGQGLRLIYYSQIVNDFQKGDIAEGYSVSREKKESFPLTVTSAQKNPTAFYLCASSISAGGIRTEAFFGQGTRLTVV.

V and J are TRBV10-3 and TRBJ1-5, with no clear D. Trimming removed 10 bases at V and 0 bases at J, with 10 bases between. Germline V lookup: CDR1 ENHRY, CDR2 SYGVKD. This CDR3 spans 13 amino acids. For the CDR3, the DNA is TGTGCCAGCCAAGGGAGTAGCAATCAGCCCCAGCATTTT. Its protein product is CASQGSSNQPQHF.

The rearrangement uses TRBV7-9 and TRBJ1-1; D unclear. Trimming cost V 1 base and J 0 bases, with 6 bases left between them. The CDR3 is 14 amino acids. Germline CDR1 and CDR2: SEHNR and FQNEAQ (reference sequence). The CDR3 coding sequence is TGTGCCAGCAGCTTAGGCGGCCTGAACACTGAAGCTTTCTTT. Residues: CASSLGGLNTEAFF.

DNA for the CDR3: TGTGCCAGCAGCTTAGACCGGCGCTACACTGAAGCTTTCTTT. Its translation is CASSLDRRYTEAFF. The chain couples TRBV7-6 to TRBJ1-1; unclear D gene. Trimming removed 1 base from V and 3 bases from J, with 9 bases in between. This CDR3 spans 14 amino acids. CDR1 SGHVS and CDR2 FNYEAQ come from the germline V gene.

The chain employs TRBV4-1 and TRBJ1-3; D is perhaps TRBD1 (6 bases). The germline V and J ends were trimmed by 4 bases and 0 bases, with 10 bases remaining between them. Germline V gene sequence: CDR1 MGHRA, CDR2 YSYEKL. The CDR3 runs to 15 residues. The CDR3 sequence is CASSLQGLSGNTIYF. For the CDR3, the DNA is TGCGCCAGCAGCCTACAGGGTCTCTCTGGAAACACCATATATTTT.

The genes are TRBV29-1 and TRBJ1-2, with D maybe TRBD1 (5 bases). This CDR3 has 14 residues. Trimming removed 5 bases at V and 5 bases at J, with 18 bases between. CDR1 and CDR2 from the germline V gene are SQVTM and ANQGSEA. CDR3 in amino acids: CSVRTGTVDYGYTF. CDR3 nucleotides: TGCAGCGTTAGAACCGGGACGGTCGATTATGGCTACACCTTC.

The rearrangement joins TRBV30 to TRBJ1-1, with D maybe TRBD1 (5 bases). V gave up 1 base and J gave up 2 bases, with 8 bases separating them. Germline CDR1 GTSNPN, CDR2 SVGIG (reference sequence). The length of the CDR3 is 13 residues. CDR3 sequence reads: CAWSGQTNTEAFF. DNA of the CDR3: TGTGCCTGGAGTGGACAGACAAACACTGAAGCTTTCTTT. The full variable domain, in which reference TRBV30 and TRBJ1-1 provide the parts outside the CDR3, is SQTIHQWPATLVQPVGSPLSLECTVEGTSNPNLYWYRQAAGRGLQLLFYSVGIGQISSEVPQNLSASRPQDRQFILSSKKLLLSDSGFYLCAWSGQTNTEAFFGQGTRLTVV.

The V and J genes are TRBV5-8 and TRBJ1-2; no reliable D call. CDR3 length equals 14 residues. Germline loops: CDR1 SGHTS, CDR2 YDEGEE. Trimming took off 0 bases at V and 7 bases at J, with 13 bases between the two ends. In DNA form, the CDR3 reads TGTGCCAGCAGCTTGGAGTACGTCGATCCTGGCTACACCTTC. Translated, it gives CASSLEYVDPGYTF.

This chain connects TRBV7-2 to TRBJ2-7; D gene ambiguous. Deletions cut 0 bases from V and 0 bases from J, with 6 bases between. Germline V lookup: CDR1 SGHTA, CDR2 FQGNSA. This CDR3 is built from 14 residues. The chain's CDR3 is CASSLARSSYEQYF. In DNA form, the CDR3 reads TGTGCCAGCAGCTTAGCAAGAAGCTCCTACGAGCAGTACTTC. The variable domain in full, completed from reference TRBV7-2 and TRBJ2-7, reads GAGVSQSPSNKVTEKGKDVELRCDPISGHTALYWYRQSLGQGLEFLIYFQGNSAPDKSGLPSDRFSAERTGGSVSTLTIQRTQQEDSAVYLCASSLARSSYEQYFGPGTRLTVT.

The rearrangement joins TRBV5-6 to TRBJ2-1; TRBD2 matches at 9 bases. Germline V gene data show CDR1 as SGHDT and CDR2 as YYEEEE. With 1 base clipped from V and 2 bases from J, the junction kept 4 bases outside the gene matches. This CDR3 region has 16 residues. The CDR3 here is CASSLLAGATYNEQFF. The DNA of the CDR3 is TGTGCCAGCAGCTTGTTAGCGGGGGCAACCTACAATGAGCAGTTCTTC. The entire variable domain, with the rest obtained from reference TRBV5-6 and TRBJ2-1, is as follows: DAGVTQSPTHLIKTRGQQVTLRCSPKSGHDTVSWYQQALGQGPQFIFQYYEEEERQRGNFPDRFSGHQFPNYSSELNVNALLLGDSALYLCASSLLAGATYNEQFFGPGTRLTVL.

This chain links TRBV7-9 with TRBJ2-1; D tentatively fits TRBD1 or TRBD2 (5 bases each). The CDR3 spans 14 residues. Germline V gives CDR1 SEHNR, CDR2 FQNEAQ (reference sequence). V lost 5 bases, J lost 8 bases, and 16 bases lay in between. The CDR3 reads CASSALGLGDEQFF. In DNA form, the CDR3 reads TGTGCCAGCAGCGCATTGGGGCTGGGGGATGAGCAGTTCTTC. Complete variable domain (other parts from reference TRBV7-9 and TRBJ2-1): DTGVSQNPRHKITKRGQNVTFRCDPISEHNRLYWYRQTLGQGPEFLTYFQNEAQLEKSRLLSDRFSAERPKGSFSTLEIQRTEQGDSAMYLCASSALGLGDEQFFGPGTRLTVL.